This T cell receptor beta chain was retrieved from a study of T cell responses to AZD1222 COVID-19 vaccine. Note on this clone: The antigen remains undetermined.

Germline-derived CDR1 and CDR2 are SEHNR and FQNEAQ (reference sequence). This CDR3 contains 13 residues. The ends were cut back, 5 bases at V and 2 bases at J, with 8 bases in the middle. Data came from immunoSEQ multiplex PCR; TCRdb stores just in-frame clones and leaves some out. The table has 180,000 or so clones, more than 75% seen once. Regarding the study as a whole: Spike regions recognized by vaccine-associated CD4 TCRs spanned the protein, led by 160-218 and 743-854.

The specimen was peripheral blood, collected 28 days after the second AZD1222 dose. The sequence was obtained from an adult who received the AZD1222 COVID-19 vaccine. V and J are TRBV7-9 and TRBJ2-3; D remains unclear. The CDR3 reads CASSTENTDTQYF. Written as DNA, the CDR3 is TGTGCCAGCAGCACGGAGAACACAGATACGCAGTATTTT. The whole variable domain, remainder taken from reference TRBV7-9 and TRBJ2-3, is DTGVSQNPRHKITKRGQNVTFRCDPISEHNRLYWYRQTLGQGPEFLTYFQNEAQLEKSRLLSDRFSAERPKGSFSTLEIQRTEQGDSAMYLCASSTENTDTQYFGPGTRLTVL.